One and the same sample provided the 32 T cell receptor beta chains below, sequenced in a study of CD8+ T cells in alopecia areata. RNA extraction was followed by reverse transcription into cDNA, which acted as the sequencing template. Sequencing used immunoSEQ multiplex PCR; TCRdb keeps in-frame clones, though not all of them. The top ten hold 36% of the sample, which has about 150,000 clones, around 62% seen once. The specimen was CD8+ T cells sorted from blood. The source of these receptors is a human donor in good health.

This chain links TRBV15 with TRBJ2-7; 9 nucleotides agree with TRBD1. The trim removed 1 base at V and 3 bases at J, leaving 7 bases unmatched. Germline CDR1 LNHNV, CDR2 YYDKDF (reference sequence). The CDR3 covers 16 residues. The CDR3 loop is CATSRAPGQGLYEQYF. Here the CDR3 DNA reads TGTGCCACCAGCAGAGCGCCGGGACAGGGACTCTACGAGCAGTACTTC.

The V gene is TRBV29-1, the J gene TRBJ2-7; TRBD1 aligns across 7 bases. CDR1 SQVTM and CDR2 ANQGSEA come from the germline V gene. CDR3 size: 11 residues. After removal of 2 bases from V and 10 bases from J, the junction contained 5 bases not matched to a gene. The CDR3 bases are TGCAGCGTTGAATTTAGGACAGGACAGTACTTC. Translating it yields CSVEFRTGQYF.

This rearrangement joins TRBV7-9 to TRBJ2-2; D is uncertain. V dropped 3 bases and J dropped 6 bases, with 11 bases sitting between them. This CDR3 spans 14 amino acids. Germline V gene sequence: CDR1 SEHNR, CDR2 FQNEAQ (reference sequence). CDR3 sequence (DNA): TGTGCCAGCAGCTTGTTTATGGCAGCCGGGGAGCTGTTTTTT. Translated, it gives CASSLFMAAGELFF.

CDR3 loop: CSVEDREPEAFF. The CDR3 coding sequence is TGCAGCGTCGAGGACAGGGAACCCGAAGCTTTCTTT. V gene TRBV29-1 combines with J gene TRBJ1-1; 8 bases align to TRBD1. V was clipped by 6 bases and J by 8 bases; unmatched bases: 8. The CDR3 runs 12 residues. The germline gives CDR1 SQVTM, CDR2 ANQGSEA.

The rearrangement joins TRBV6-5 to TRBJ2-7; TRBD1 matches 8 bases. CDR1 is MNHEY and CDR2 is SVGAGI in the germline V gene. The CDR3 extends over 15 amino acids. Unmatched junction bases numbered 7, after V lost 3 bases and J lost 3 bases. The chain's CDR3 is CASSYGAGGLYEQYF. The CDR3 DNA follows: TGTGCCAGCAGTTATGGGGCAGGGGGCCTCTACGAGCAGTACTTC.

The V gene is TRBV7-2, the J gene TRBJ2-7; no clear D gene. Per the germline V gene, CDR1 is SGHTA and CDR2 is FQGNSA. The ends were cut back, 1 base at V and 2 bases at J, with 12 bases in the middle. The CDR3 extends over 15 amino acids. CDR3 nucleotides: TGTGCCAGCAGCTTAGTAGGATCCGCCACCTACGAGCAGTACTTC. This encodes CASSLVGSATYEQYF. The whole variable domain, filled in from reference TRBV7-2 and TRBJ2-7, reads GAGVSQSPSNKVTEKGKDVELRCDPISGHTALYWYRQSLGQGLEFLIYFQGNSAPDKSGLPSDRFSAERTGGSVSTLTIQRTQQEDSAVYLCASSLVGSATYEQYFGPGTRLTVT.

This clone was counted between two and nine times. V is TRBV28 and J is TRBJ2-3; D is ambiguous. The V gene's germline CDR1 is MDHEN and CDR2 SYDVKM. Trimming removed 6 bases from V and 4 bases from J, with 8 bases in between. The CDR3 length is 12 residues. CDR3 sequence reads: CASSLGSDTQYF. The CDR3 DNA reads TGTGCCAGCAGCCTGGGATCAGATACGCAGTATTTT.

This clone was seen a few times. The chain has TRBV27 and TRBJ2-1; D gene uncertain. The germline V gene encodes CDR1 MNHEY and CDR2 SMNVEV (reference sequence). The germline V and J ends were trimmed by 1 base and 7 bases, with 17 bases remaining between them. The CDR3 is made up of 16 amino acids. The DNA of the CDR3 is TGTGCCAGCAGTTTATGGGTCCCTCGCTCTGGGAATGAGCAGTTCTTC. Translation: CASSLWVPRSGNEQFF.

This sequence joins TRBV6-5 and TRBJ2-5; D not resolved. Trimming cost V 6 bases and J 5 bases, with 7 bases left between them. Per germline, CDR1 MNHEY and CDR2 SVGAGI. The length of the CDR3 is 11 residues. For the CDR3, the DNA is TGTGCCAGCAGCACCTTCGAGACCCAGTACTTC. It translates to CASSTFETQYF.

The genes are TRBV5-1 and TRBJ2-7; TRBD1 matches at 8 bases. CDR3 length: 13 amino acids. Looked up from germline, CDR1 is SGHRS and CDR2 is YFSETQ. J was trimmed by 3 bases and V by 4 bases; bases with no gene match: 3. DNA of the CDR3: TGCGCCAGCAGCCAGGGGGCAAGCTACGAGCAGTACTTC. As protein: CASSQGASYEQYF.

The chain employs TRBV20-1 and TRBJ2-1; D unclear. Trimming took off 4 bases at V and 10 bases at J, with 11 bases between the two ends. CDR1 DFQATT and CDR2 SNEGSKA come from the germline V gene (reference sequence). There are 11 residues in the CDR3. As DNA, the CDR3 is TGCAGTGCTACATCCCTGGCGGAGCAGTTCTTC. Amino acids: CSATSLAEQFF.

V and J are TRBV7-9 and TRBJ2-4; possibly TRBD1 or TRBD2 for D (5 bases each). The CDR3 consists of 15 residues. V was shortened by 1 base and J by 2 bases, with 9 bases between the two germline ends. The germline V gene encodes CDR1 SEHNR and CDR2 FQNEAQ (reference sequence). CDR3 nucleotides: TGTGCCAGCAGCTTAGTGGGGGAGACCAAAAACATTCAGTACTTC. It translates to CASSLVGETKNIQYF.

The genes are TRBV4-2 and TRBJ2-2; 9 positions match TRBD2. V lost 4 bases to trimming and J lost 3 bases; unmatched junction nucleotides: 3. Germline lookup yields CDR1 LGHNA and CDR2 YNFKEQ. CDR3 size: 15 residues. CDR3 region: CASSPGLAYTGELFF. CDR3 coding DNA: TGTGCCAGCAGCCCGGGACTAGCCTACACCGGGGAGCTGTTTTTT.

Concerning this clone: The same CDR3 can be traced to other DNA sequences in this sample. This chain joins TRBV13 and TRBJ2-1; the D is unclear. Trimming shortened V by 5 bases and J by 7 bases, and 12 bases separated the two germline ends. The CDR3 is made up of 13 amino acids. The germline gives CDR1 PRHDT, CDR2 FYEKMQ (reference sequence). CDR3 residues: CASSLAASNEQFF. DNA for the CDR3: TGTGCCAGCAGCCTGGCGGCTAGTAATGAGCAGTTCTTC.

This clone was seen a few times. The gene calls are TRBV7-8 and TRBJ2-5; 13 nucleotides agree with TRBD2. This CDR3 has 16 residues. From germline, CDR1 is SGHVS and CDR2 FQNEAQ. J gave up 5 bases and V 6 bases, and 9 bases lay outside the gene matches. CDR3 DNA sequence: TGTGCCAGCAGTACCAACGGACTAGCGGGAGTGGAGACCCAGTACTTC. It specifies CASSTNGLAGVETQYF. The whole variable domain, remainder taken from reference TRBV7-8 and TRBJ2-5, is GAGVSQSPRYKVAKRGQDVALRCDPISGHVSLFWYQQALGQGPEFLTYFQNEAQLDKSGLPSDRFFAERPEGSVSTLKIQRTQQEDSAVYLCASSTNGLAGVETQYFGPGTRLLVL.

This sequence joins TRBV6-6 and TRBJ2-7; 9 bases fit TRBD1. The V segment lost 0 bases and the J segment 7 bases; nucleotides outside the gene matches: 7. From germline, CDR1 is MNHNY and CDR2 SVGAGI (reference sequence). The CDR3 has 15 amino acids. The CDR3 loop reads CASSYSTGGLREQYF. CDR3 nucleotide sequence: TGTGCCAGCAGTTACTCGACAGGGGGATTACGTGAGCAGTACTTC.

The V call is TRBV29-1, the J call TRBJ2-1; 7 bases are shared with TRBD1. CDR1 SQVTM and CDR2 ANQGSEA come from the germline V gene. V lost 3 bases and J lost 0; bases outside the gene matches: 11. The CDR3 runs 17 residues. The CDR3 reads CSVDRGLGPLSYNEQFF. The CDR3 DNA reads as TGCAGCGTTGACAGGGGGTTGGGCCCCCTCTCCTACAATGAGCAGTTCTTC.

The J gene is TRBJ2-2, the V gene TRBV7-9; D perhaps matches TRBD2 (6 bases). CDR1 and CDR2 (germline): SEHNR, FQNEAQ (reference sequence). V was trimmed by 5 bases and J by 3 bases, leaving 7 bases between them. The CDR3 loop spans 13 amino acids. The CDR3 reads CASSRLDTGELFF. CDR3 DNA: TGTGCCAGCAGCCGACTAGACACCGGGGAGCTGTTTTTT.

The V gene is TRBV7-2, the J gene TRBJ2-2; D gene uncertain. The V end lost 3 bases, the J end lost 9 bases, and 14 bases lay between the germline ends. CDR3 length: 14 amino acids. The germline V gene encodes CDR1 SGHTA and CDR2 FQGNSA. DNA of the CDR3: TGTGCCAGCAGCTTGCTTGGTGGGCTCCGGGAGCTGTTTTTT. It translates to CASSLLGGLRELFF.

The V and J genes are TRBV7-9 and TRBJ1-2; tentatively, D is TRBD1 (6 bases). The CDR3 is 13 amino acids. V lost 5 bases, J lost 10 bases, and 17 bases lay in between. The germline gives CDR1 SEHNR, CDR2 FQNEAQ (reference sequence). CDR3 DNA sequence: TGTGCCAGCAGCCCGGGGGGCGCAGGAGCCTACACCTTC. Translating gives CASSPGGAGAYTF.

V is TRBV30 and J is TRBJ2-1; D unclear. The CDR3 sequence is 11 residues long. Germline V gene lookup returns CDR1 GTSNPN and CDR2 SVGIG (reference sequence). V was pared by 5 bases and J by 8 bases, with 10 bases between. In DNA form, the CDR3 reads TGTGCCTGGGCTTTTTCAGATGAGCAGTTCTTC. It translates to CAWAFSDEQFF. Full variable domain (missing parts from reference TRBV30 and TRBJ2-1): SQTIHQWPATLVQPVGSPLSLECTVEGTSNPNLYWYRQAAGRGLQLLFYSVGIGQISSEVPQNLSASRPQDRQFILSSKKLLLSDSGFYLCAWAFSDEQFFGPGTRLTVL.

The chain joins TRBV28 to TRBJ1-1, with 7 bases matching TRBD1. The trim removed 7 bases at V and 1 base at J, leaving 3 bases unmatched. The CDR3 length is 13 residues. Germline V gives CDR1 MDHEN, CDR2 SYDVKM. CDR3 in amino acids: CASTGTANTEAFF. The CDR3 DNA reads as TGTGCCAGCACTGGGACAGCGAACACTGAAGCTTTCTTT.

CDR3 bases: TGTGCCAGCAGCTCGGGGGTAGGAGGCGGCTACGAGCAGTACTTC. Translated, it gives CASSSGVGGGYEQYF. The chain has TRBV5-4 and TRBJ2-7, with D maybe TRBD2 (6 bases). The CDR3 sequence is 15 residues long. The germline V gene has CDR1 SGHNT and CDR2 YYREEE (reference sequence). Trimming removed 3 bases at V and 3 bases at J, with 16 bases between. Combining the CDR3 with reference TRBV5-4 and TRBJ2-7 gives the whole variable domain ETGVTQSPTHLIKTRGQQVTLRCSSQSGHNTVSWYQQALGQGPQFIFQYYREEENGRGNFPPRFSGLQFPNYSSELNVNALELDDSALYLCASSSGVGGGYEQYFGPGTRLTVT.

This chain uses TRBV5-1 with TRBJ2-1, with a tentative D call TRBD2 (5 bases). The V gene lost 0 bases and the J gene lost 10 bases, with 8 bases spanning the gap. In germline, CDR1 is SGHRS, CDR2 YFSETQ. The CDR3 loop spans 12 amino acids. CDR3 region: CASSLAGIEQFF. DNA for the CDR3: TGCGCCAGCAGCTTGGCCGGGATAGAGCAGTTCTTC. The entire variable domain, with the rest obtained from reference TRBV5-1 and TRBJ2-1, is as follows: KAGVTQTPRYLIKTRGQQVTLSCSPISGHRSVSWYQQTPGQGLQFLFEYFSETQRNKGNFPGRFSGRQFSNSRSEMNVSTLELGDSALYLCASSLAGIEQFFGPGTRLTVL.

The rearrangement uses TRBV29-1 and TRBJ1-1, with a weak D call TRBD1 (5 bases). CDR3 length equals 12 residues. Germline lookup yields CDR1 SQVTM and CDR2 ANQGSEA. V was trimmed by 8 bases and J by 5 bases, leaving 15 bases between them. The CDR3 DNA reads as TGCAGCATCGAGGGGAGGAGGACTGAAGCTTTCTTT. Its protein product is CSIEGRRTEAFF. The full variable domain, its missing parts supplied by reference TRBV29-1 and TRBJ1-1, is SAVISQKPSRDICQRGTSLTIQCQVDSQVTMMFWYRQQPGQSLTLIATANQGSEATYESGFVIDKFPISRPNLTFSTLTVSNMSPEDSSIYLCSIEGRRTEAFFGQGTRLTVV.

CDR3 in amino acids: CASSQDPDIQETQYF. The CDR3 DNA reads TGCGCCAGCAGCCAAGATCCCGACATCCAAGAGACCCAGTACTTC. This chain links TRBV4-1 with TRBJ2-5; D not resolved. The CDR3 is made up of 15 amino acids. The germline V gene encodes CDR1 MGHRA and CDR2 YSYEKL. Deletions cut 0 bases from V and 1 base from J, with 9 bases between.

This chain links TRBV28 with TRBJ2-1, with 7 bases lining up with TRBD2. The length of the CDR3 is 13 residues. The trim removed 7 bases at V and 15 bases at J, leaving 15 bases unmatched. Germline V CDR1 and CDR2: MDHEN, SYDVKM. The CDR3 DNA follows: TGTGCCAGCAAGTCACTAGCGATACCCCCCTCGTTCTTC. It specifies CASKSLAIPPSFF.

The gene calls are TRBV6-1 and TRBJ2-7; D gene uncertain. Trimming stripped 4 bases from V and 5 bases from J, with 9 bases between. The CDR3 consists of 12 residues. Germline lookup yields CDR1 MNHNS and CDR2 SASEGT. In DNA, the CDR3 is TGTGCCAGCAGTGGTCGCCAGGACGAGCAGTACTTC. This sequence encodes CASSGRQDEQYF.

Concerning this clone itself: An end of the junction differs from the germline gene, which may be a read error. This chain joins TRBV2 and TRBJ1-2; 7 nucleotides line up with TRBD1. From germline, CDR1 is SNHLY and CDR2 FYNNEI. CDR3 length equals 12 residues. In DNA, the CDR3 is TGTGCCAGCAGTGGGGACAGAGTCAACCAAGCTTTC. Translated: CASSGDRVNQAF.

The chain employs TRBV29-1 and TRBJ2-2; D not resolved. The germline CDR1 and CDR2 sequences are SQVTM and ANQGSEA. This CDR3 has 12 amino acids. With 6 bases removed from V and 3 bases from J, the gap between germline ends came to 8 bases. The CDR3 DNA reads TGCAGCGTATTAAGGGACACCGGGGAGCTGTTTTTT. Encoded protein: CSVLRDTGELFF.

As DNA, the CDR3 is TGCAGCGTTGTGTCGCTAGCTGAGCAGTTCTTC. This sequence encodes CSVVSLAEQFF. The V call is TRBV29-1, the J call TRBJ2-1; possibly TRBD2 for D (5 bases). Germline-derived CDR1 and CDR2 are SQVTM and ANQGSEA. CDR3 length: 11 residues. The V end lost 4 bases, the J end lost 9 bases, and 10 bases lay between the germline ends.

The J gene is TRBJ2-3, the V gene TRBV11-2; D not certain. Trimming stripped 5 bases from V and 2 bases from J, with 11 bases between. The V gene's germline CDR1 is SGHAT and CDR2 FQNNGV. This CDR3 is 14 amino acids long. CDR3 region: CASSLGRLTDTQYF. CDR3 in DNA: TGTGCCAGCAGCCTTGGACGGCTCACAGATACGCAGTATTTT.